These 20 T cell receptor beta chains came from one sample sequenced in a study of cytomegalovirus exposure and HLA in healthy donors. 60 Vbeta and 13 Jbeta primers were used in PCR. The repertoire was sequenced with immunoSEQ multiplex PCR; TCRdb's copy has only in-frame clones and lacks some. The sample holds approximately 56,000 clones, about 70% seen once. The sequenced sample consisted of PBMCs. The receptors originated from a woman in her 50s in good health and CMV-seropositive.

This chain uses TRBV19 with TRBJ2-6, with TRBD2 matching 7 bases. Germline V gives CDR1 LNHDA, CDR2 SQIVND (reference sequence). The junction had 6 bases not matched to a gene; V was cut back by 7 bases and J by 0 bases. This CDR3 contains 16 residues. CDR3 DNA: TGTGCCAGTACCGACCCGGGAGGCTCTGGGGCCAACGTCCTGACTTTC. Translating it yields CASTDPGGSGANVLTF.

This clone has a handful of counts. The chain employs TRBV5-6 and TRBJ2-7; maybe TRBD2 (6 bases). CDR1 and CDR2 from the germline V gene are SGHDT and YYEEEE. V gave up 4 bases and J gave up 7 bases, with 18 bases separating them. The CDR3 runs to 14 residues. The CDR3 sequence: CASSPDVSGGEQYF. The CDR3 region has the DNA TGTGCCAGCAGCCCGGACGTCTCAGGAGGGGAGCAGTACTTC.

This clone was found a few times. The rearrangement uses TRBV15 and TRBJ2-3, with D perhaps TRBD2 (5 bases). Per the germline V gene, CDR1 is LNHNV and CDR2 is YYDKDF (reference sequence). Trimming left V 1 base short and J 2 bases short, with 10 bases between. The CDR3 extends over 15 amino acids. The CDR3 here is CATSRGPGTTDTQYF. The CDR3 DNA follows: TGTGCCACCAGCAGAGGACCGGGAACCACAGATACGCAGTATTTT.

CDR3 DNA: TGTGCCAGTAGTAAAAGTGGCGGAGGGCTCTATTCACCCCTCCACTTT. Its protein is CASSKSGGGLYSPLHF. The chain employs TRBV19 and TRBJ1-6; no reliable D call. The germline CDR1 and CDR2 sequences are LNHDA and SQIVND (reference sequence). The V end lost 4 bases, the J end lost 8 bases, and 18 bases lay between the germline ends. The CDR3 spans 16 residues.

This rearrangement joins TRBV30 to TRBJ2-5, with 10 bases aligning to TRBD2. Per germline, CDR1 GTSNPN and CDR2 SVGIG (reference sequence). V shed 2 bases, J shed 1 base, and the junction held 4 bases outside the gene matches. The CDR3 extends over 15 amino acids. CDR3 region: CAWSYLAGGQETQYF. The CDR3 nucleotides read TGTGCCTGGAGTTACTTAGCGGGAGGCCAAGAGACCCAGTACTTC.

This clone was recorded once. V and J are TRBV28 and TRBJ2-1; 7 nucleotides agree with TRBD2. This CDR3 region has 19 residues. The V gene's germline CDR1 is MDHEN and CDR2 SYDVKM. Trimming at V came to 0 bases and at J to 8 bases, leaving 19 bases not matched to a gene. In DNA, the CDR3 is TGTGCCAGCAGTTTATGGGGCGGGAGAGAGGAGGGCTCACGGGATGAGCAGTTCTTC. Translated: CASSLWGGREEGSRDEQFF.

This sequence joins TRBV7-3 and TRBJ2-5, with TRBD2 identical over 10 bases. V shed 2 bases and J 4 bases; nucleotides not matched to a gene: 4. The CDR3 consists of 15 residues. CDR1 is SGHTA and CDR2 is FQGTGA in the germline V gene. The CDR3 region is CASSLSAGGPETQYF. CDR3 in DNA: TGTGCCAGCAGCTTATCAGCGGGGGGGCCAGAGACCCAGTACTTC.

As regards this clone: At one end the junction does not follow the germline gene, possibly because of a read error. The rearrangement links TRBV7-7 to TRBJ2-5; 8 bases fit TRBD2. The CDR3 length is 15 residues. Per germline, CDR1 SSHAT and CDR2 FNYEAQ (reference sequence). In DNA form, the CDR3 reads TGTGCTAGCAGCATAGAGCCGGGACTAGGTATGGCCCAGTACTTC. Amino acid sequence: CASSIEPGLGMAQYF.

In this sample, this clone turned up once. At one end the junction does not follow the germline gene, possibly because of a read error. The chain combines TRBV6-5 with TRBJ1-2; D possibly corresponds to TRBD1 (6 bases). Germline assignment: CDR1 MNHEY and CDR2 SVGAGI. The CDR3 spans 13 residues. In DNA, the CDR3 is TGTGCCAGCAGTTCCGACAGGCCTTATGGCTGCACCTTC. As protein: CASSSDRPYGCTF.

V usage is TRBV5-1 and J usage is TRBJ2-2, with 14 bases matching TRBD2. Looked up from germline, CDR1 is SGHRS and CDR2 is YFSETQ. The CDR3 loop spans 17 amino acids. After removal of 4 bases from V and 5 bases from J, the junction contained 7 bases not matched to a gene. CDR3 sequence: CASSPWTSGGMTGELFF. Written as DNA, the CDR3 is TGCGCCAGCAGCCCGTGGACTAGCGGGGGGATGACCGGGGAGCTGTTTTTT.

The chain is built from TRBV19 and TRBJ1-1, with D uncertain. This CDR3 is 13 amino acids long. V was clipped by 3 bases and J by 4 bases, with 9 bases between them. Germline V gene lookup returns CDR1 LNHDA and CDR2 SQIVND (reference sequence). CDR3 protein: CASSMASFTEAFF. CDR3 bases: TGTGCCAGTAGTATGGCCAGTTTCACTGAAGCTTTCTTT.

The chain couples TRBV27 to TRBJ2-5; unclear D gene. The V end lost 4 bases, the J end lost 2 bases, and 2 bases lay between the germline ends. From germline, CDR1 is MNHEY and CDR2 SMNVEV (reference sequence). This CDR3 has 11 amino acids. CDR3 loop: CASSSQETQYF. CDR3 nucleotides: TGTGCCAGCAGTTCACAAGAGACCCAGTACTTC.

The chain links TRBV4-2 to TRBJ2-7; 13 nucleotides match TRBD2. The J segment lost 2 bases and the V segment lost 4 bases, leaving 2 bases of the junction unmatched. The germline V gene encodes CDR1 LGHNA and CDR2 YNFKEQ. This CDR3 is built from 15 residues. The CDR3 here is CASSLGTSGTYEQYF. CDR3 in DNA: TGTGCCAGCAGCCTCGGGACTAGCGGGACCTACGAGCAGTACTTC.

The sample holds a few counts of this clone. The rearrangement uses TRBV27 and TRBJ1-2; 7 bases line up with TRBD1. Per the germline V gene, CDR1 is MNHEY and CDR2 is SMNVEV (reference sequence). Losses at the gene ends were 8 bases for V and 3 bases for J; bases not matched to a gene: 3. This CDR3 is built from 12 residues. CDR3 sequence reads: CASRQGDYGYTF. The CDR3 region has the DNA TGTGCCAGCCGGCAGGGGGACTATGGCTACACCTTC.

This clone was picked up a small number of times. The rearrangement joins TRBV5-1 to TRBJ2-7, with D uncertain. The germline gives CDR1 SGHRS, CDR2 YFSETQ. This CDR3 is built from 15 residues. The ends were cut back, 0 bases at V and 0 bases at J, with 10 bases in the middle. The DNA for the CDR3 is TGCGCCAGCAGCTTGGAGGTAGCTAGCTCCTACGAGCAGTACTTC. It yields the protein CASSLEVASSYEQYF.

The chain is built from TRBV30 and TRBJ2-3; D is unresolved. V was pared by 2 bases and J by 2 bases, with 14 bases between. This CDR3 comprises 15 residues. The V gene's germline CDR1 is GTSNPN and CDR2 SVGIG (reference sequence). CDR3 bases: TGTGCCTGGAGTCTTGGAGCTAGTATCACAGATACGCAGTATTTT. As protein: CAWSLGASITDTQYF.

This chain uses TRBV2 with TRBJ2-7, with D maybe TRBD2 (5 bases). This CDR3 spans 16 amino acids. V was shortened by 0 bases and J by 2 bases, with 14 bases between the two germline ends. The germline CDR1 and CDR2 sequences are SNHLY and FYNNEI. CDR3: CASSEALRGRTYEQYF. CDR3 DNA sequence: TGTGCCAGCAGTGAAGCGCTTCGGGGAAGGACCTACGAGCAGTACTTC.

The sample holds a few counts of this clone. This chain uses TRBV11-1 with TRBJ2-7; a weak D match, TRBD1 (5 bases). V was trimmed by 3 bases and J by 4 bases, leaving 10 bases between them. The CDR3 is 13 amino acids. Germline lookup yields CDR1 SGHAT and CDR2 FQDESV (reference sequence). In DNA, the CDR3 is TGTGCCAGCAGCTTTGGGGCCCAATACGAGCAGTACTTC. This sequence encodes CASSFGAQYEQYF.

In DNA, the CDR3 is TGTGCCAGCAGCGTGCGGGGACATGGCTACACCTTC. Protein product: CASSVRGHGYTF. The V gene is TRBV9, the J gene TRBJ1-2; D is perhaps TRBD1 (5 bases). Trimming stripped 2 bases from V and 6 bases from J, with 8 bases between. CDR3 length equals 12 residues. Germline-derived CDR1 and CDR2 are SGDLS and YYNGEE.

The V and J genes are TRBV18 and TRBJ1-1; possible D gene TRBD1, 6 bases. This CDR3 spans 13 amino acids. Trimming cost V 6 bases and J 4 bases, with 12 bases left between them. The germline V gene encodes CDR1 KGHSH and CDR2 LQKENI. The CDR3 is CASSQNRVTEAFF. The CDR3, as DNA: TGTGCCAGCTCGCAAAACAGGGTCACTGAAGCTTTCTTT. Full variable domain (outside the CDR3, taken from reference TRBV18 and TRBJ1-1): NAGVMQNPRHLVRRRGQEARLRCSPMKGHSHVYWYRQLPEEGLKFMVYLQKENIIDESGMPKERFSAEFPKEGPSILRIQQVVRGDSAAYFCASSQNRVTEAFFGQGTRLTVV.